Following are 5 T cell receptor beta chains from one sample sequenced in a study of radiotherapy plus CTLA-4 blockade in lung cancer (dated by TCRdb to 2017 to 2018). The method behind the library was the immunoSEQ multiplex PCR assay. TCRdb stores this immuneACCESS table with in-frame sequences only. Part of the clones is absent; in the studies checked, under half of the shortfall reflects unresolved V genes, and no reason is known for the rest. The table for this sample lists roughly 42,000 clones; 75% to 80% of them were counted only once. The top ten constitute roughly a quarter of the sample. This specimen consisted of peripheral blood, obtained from a patient treated with radiotherapy plus ipilimumab. The receptor set was obtained from a human donor with non-small cell lung cancer that progressed on radiotherapy plus ipilimumab.

The V gene is TRBV6-1, the J gene TRBJ2-5; 10 bases are a match to TRBD1. Germline lookup yields CDR1 MNHNS and CDR2 SASEGT. The CDR3 covers 16 residues. The V gene end was trimmed by 1 base and the J gene end by 1 base; junction bases not matched to a gene: 3. The DNA for the CDR3 is TGTGCCAGCAGTGAAGTGACAGGGGGCTTCCAAGAGACCCAGTACTTC. The encoded protein is CASSEVTGGFQETQYF.

V and J are TRBV5-6 and TRBJ2-1; possible D gene TRBD2, 6 bases. CDR3 length: 14 residues. CDR1 and CDR2 (germline): SGHDT, YYEEEE. V gave up 2 bases and J gave up 9 bases, with 15 bases separating them. CDR3: CASSFTAGGREQFF. The CDR3, as DNA: TGTGCCAGCAGCTTTACCGCCGGGGGACGTGAGCAGTTCTTC.

The chain is built from TRBV6-5 and TRBJ2-7, with TRBD1 identical over 8 bases. There are 15 residues in the CDR3. With V trimmed by 2 bases and J by 6 bases, 9 bases remained unmatched. From germline, CDR1 is MNHEY and CDR2 SVGAGI. CDR3 protein: CASSYLTPRGREQYF. The CDR3 nucleotides read TGTGCCAGCAGTTACCTCACCCCCAGGGGGCGCGAGCAGTACTTC.

V usage is TRBV5-1 and J usage is TRBJ1-1, with unresolved D. V lost 0 bases and J 1 base, leaving 10 bases between the germline ends. Germline-derived CDR1 and CDR2 are SGHRS and YFSETQ. The CDR3 extends over 15 amino acids. The CDR3 here is CASSLAWAANTEAFF. The CDR3 coding sequence is TGCGCCAGCAGCTTGGCCTGGGCAGCGAACACTGAAGCTTTCTTT.

The CDR3 is CASSLGEIYGYTF. For the CDR3, the DNA is TGTGCCAGCAGCTTGGGAGAAATCTATGGCTACACCTTC. The chain combines TRBV5-4 with TRBJ1-2; D is undetermined. There are 13 residues in the CDR3. V was clipped by 0 bases and J by 4 bases, with 7 bases between them. Germline CDR1 reads SGHNT; CDR2 reads YYREEE (reference sequence).